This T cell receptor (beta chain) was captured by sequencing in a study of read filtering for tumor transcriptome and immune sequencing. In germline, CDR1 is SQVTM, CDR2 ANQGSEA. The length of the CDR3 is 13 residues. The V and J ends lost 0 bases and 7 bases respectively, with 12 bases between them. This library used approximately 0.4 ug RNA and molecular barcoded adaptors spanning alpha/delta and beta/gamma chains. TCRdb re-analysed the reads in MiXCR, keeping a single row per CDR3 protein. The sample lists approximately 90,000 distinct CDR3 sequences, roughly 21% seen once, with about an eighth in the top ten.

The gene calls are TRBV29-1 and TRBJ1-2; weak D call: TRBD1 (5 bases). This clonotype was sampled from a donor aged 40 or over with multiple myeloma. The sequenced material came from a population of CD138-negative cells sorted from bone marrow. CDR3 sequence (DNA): TGCAGCGTTGAAGAAGAGGGGCCGTTTGGCTACACCTTC. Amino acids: CSVEEEGPFGYTF.